This T cell receptor beta chain was found in a study of T cell clusters in autoimmune cytopenias. Some 39,000 genome equivalents of blood DNA were amplified for TRB. Multiplex touch-down PCR amplified TRB using TRB-A and TRB-B pools in one tube. Reanalyzing the multiplex PCR reads, TCRdb keeps one entry per CDR3 protein, without DNA. This sample's table has around 10,000 distinct CDR3 sequences. This clonotype is medium-sized by frequency. What it recognizes is unknown. Looked up from germline, CDR1 is MNHNS and CDR2 is SASEGT. The CDR3 has 14 amino acids. Study results and limitations: TRB repertoire shifts in secondary cytopenia and chronic lymphocytic leukemia mostly reflected lymphoma, not autoimmunity. The T cell clusters were defined only in silico, without experimental functional validation. Primary autoimmune cytopenia patients appeared to lack physiological T cell clusters present in healthy donors.

Separately, the same data were catalogued under a study of T cell repertoires in aging, cancer and after chemotherapy.

V usage is TRBV6-1 and J usage is TRBJ2-5; TCRdb's D call of TRBD1 is untestable without DNA. The source is a human donor in good health. Sequencing input: peripheral blood. This CDR3 reads CASSESGTRETQYF.